This is a list of T cell receptor beta chains from one sample in a study of cytomegalovirus exposure and HLA in healthy donors. The method was immunoSEQ multiplex PCR; TCRdb's version includes in-frame clones alone and lacks a portion of them. In the table there are about 200,000 clones, around nine tenths of which are singletons. The sequencing sample was made of PBMCs. The receptors originated from a young woman in good health and CMV-seronegative. Both conserved end residues are part of each CDR3. D genes are given only for firm matches. The size entry is marked missing in some rows and otherwise reads once, few, many or a size class.

CDR3 protein	CDR3 DNA	clone size	V gene	J gene	D gene
CSVAGGREDREQFF	TGCAGCGTTGCAGGGGGCCGGGAGGATAGGGAGCAGTTCTTC	.	TRBV29-1	TRBJ2-1	.
CASSDSYGYTF	TGTGCCAGCAGCGACAGCTATGGCTACACCTTC	.	TRBV5-4	TRBJ1-2	.
CASSSPGRNGYTF	TGTGCCAGCAGCTCCCCCGGGAGGAATGGCTACACCTTC	.	TRBV13	TRBJ1-2	.
CASSQERSQGRLYGKNIQYF	TGCGCCAGCAGCCAAGAAAGGAGCCAGGGAAGGTTATATGGCAAAAACATTCAGTACTTC	few	TRBV4-3	TRBJ2-4	.
CASSLGGAGYTF	TGTGCCAGCAGCTTAGGAGGAGCAGGCTACACCTTC	.	TRBV7-9	TRBJ1-2	.
CASSRRSEGNTIYF	TGTGCCAGCAGTCGCAGGTCCGAAGGAAACACCATATATTTT	.	TRBV2	TRBJ1-3	.
CASSFGTGRSGANVLTF	TGTGCCAGCAGCTTTGGAACAGGTCGCTCTGGGGCCAACGTCCTGACTTTC	.	TRBV5-6	TRBJ2-6	.
CASSFLESRYEQYF	TGTGCCAGCAGTTTTCTCGAATCCCGGTACGAGCAGTACTTC	.	TRBV27	TRBJ2-7	.
CASSGANEQFF	TGTGCCAGCAGTGGGGCGAATGAGCAGTTCTTC	.	TRBV2	TRBJ2-1	.
CASSRDRNYGYTF	TGTGCCAGCAGCCGAGACAGAAACTATGGCTACACCTTC	.	TRBV11-1	TRBJ1-2	.
CASSLVPYRGETQYF	TGTGCCAGCAGCTTAGTGCCCTACAGGGGAGAGACCCAGTACTTC	.	TRBV11-2	TRBJ2-5	TRBD1
CASSFSGREQFF	TGTGCCAGCAGCTTTAGCGGGAGGGAGCAGTTCTTC	.	TRBV11-3	TRBJ2-1	TRBD2
CASSSDTGYHQPQHF	TGTGCCAGCAGTTCCGATACAGGGTACCATCAGCCCCAGCATTTT	.	TRBV7-2	TRBJ1-5	.
CAWISAHSSSGANVLTF	TGTGCCTGGATCTCCGCCCATAGCAGCTCTGGGGCCAACGTCCTGACTTTC	.	TRBV30	TRBJ2-6	.
CAWSVGTPNEQFF	TGTGCCTGGAGTGTAGGGACTCCGAATGAGCAGTTCTTC	.	TRBV30	TRBJ2-1	.
CASSSTSYSNQPQHF	TGTGCCAGCAGCTCCACTAGTTATAGCAATCAGCCCCAGCATTTT	.	TRBV7-9	TRBJ1-5	.
CASSSRDIHGELFF	TGTGCCAGCAGCTCCCGGGACATTCACGGGGAGCTGTTTTTT	.	TRBV21-1	TRBJ2-2	.
CASSSSGTAPVVYGYTF	TGTGCCAGCAGCAGCTCCGGGACAGCCCCTGTTGTGTATGGCTACACCTTC	.	TRBV7-2	TRBJ1-2	TRBD1
CAIKQTGELFF	TGTGCCATCAAACAAACCGGGGAGCTGTTTTTT	.	TRBV10-3	TRBJ2-2	.
CASSQDVEREQYF	TGCGCCAGCAGCCAAGATGTCGAGCGGGAGCAGTACTTC	.	TRBV4-3	TRBJ2-7	.
CSASRGVNSPLHF	TGCAGCGCTAGCAGGGGAGTTAATTCACCCCTCCACTTT	once	TRBV29-1	TRBJ1-6	.
CASSSSTGDGYGYTF	TGTGCCAGTAGTTCTTCGACAGGGGACGGCTATGGCTACACCTTC	.	TRBV19	TRBJ1-2	TRBD1
CASSYSDRSNYGYTF	TGTGCCAGTAGTTATTCGGACAGGTCGAACTATGGCTACACCTTC	.	TRBV19	TRBJ1-2	TRBD1
CASSLDRGIYGYTF	TGCGCCAGCAGCTTGGATAGGGGAATCTATGGCTACACCTTC	.	TRBV5-1	TRBJ1-2	.
CASNRPEYEQYF	TGTGCCAGCAACAGGCCAGAGTACGAGCAGTACTTC	.	TRBV6-1	TRBJ2-7	.
CASSSIHRNLAKNIQYF	TGTGCCAGCAGCTCGATCCACAGGAACCTAGCCAAAAACATTCAGTACTTC	.	TRBV5-6	TRBJ2-4	.
CATRLPGQDFGGYGYTF	TGTGCCACCCGCCTCCCGGGACAGGACTTCGGGGGCTATGGCTACACCTTC	once	TRBV27	TRBJ1-2	TRBD1
CASSVGTSGSFDTQYF	TGTGCCAGCAGTGTGGGGACTAGCGGGAGTTTTGATACGCAGTATTTT	.	TRBV6-1	TRBJ2-3	TRBD2
CASSPQGIYNEQFF	TGTGCCAGTAGCCCACAGGGGATTTACAATGAGCAGTTCTTC	.	TRBV19	TRBJ2-1	TRBD1
CASEGIGVNEQFF	TGTGCCAGCGAGGGTATTGGGGTCAATGAGCAGTTCTTC	few	TRBV6-1	TRBJ2-1	.
CASSPQPTSGMHTEAFF	TGTGCCAGCAGTCCCCAGCCGACATCCGGAATGCACACTGAAGCTTTCTTT	.	TRBV27	TRBJ1-1	.
CASSLACEQYF	TGTGCCAGCAGCTTGGCCTGCGAGCAGTACTTC	.	TRBV5-6	TRBJ2-7	.